A single sample gave rise to the 13 T cell receptor beta chains below, sequenced in a study of T cell changes during pregnancy in multiple sclerosis. Libraries were prepared by immunoSEQ multiplex PCR; TCRdb keeps only in-frame clonotypes and omits some of them. Here the sample spans approximately 48,000 clones, around nine tenths being singletons. The sample consisted of CD4+ T cells from peripheral blood mononuclear cells, taken after pregnancy. The receptors stem from a female donor with multiple sclerosis, enrolled in a pregnancy study.

This chain connects TRBV15 to TRBJ2-3; D might be TRBD1 (6 bases). Trimming left V 8 bases short and J 9 bases short, with 24 bases between. The CDR3 covers 15 residues. Germline CDR1 is LNHNV and CDR2 is YYDKDF (reference sequence). This chain's CDR3 is CATSRDTPGFGTQYF. The CDR3 DNA is TGTGCCACCTCCCGGGACACTCCGGGGTTTGGGACGCAGTATTTT.

The chain carries TRBV13 and TRBJ2-7; TRBD1 is a possible D gene (6 bases). Germline V gene lookup returns CDR1 PRHDT and CDR2 FYEKMQ (reference sequence). Trimming took off 2 bases at V and 5 bases at J, with 13 bases between the two ends. The length of the CDR3 is 14 residues. The CDR3 coding sequence is TGTGCCAGCAGCTTATATGGCAGGGGCGACGAGCAGTACTTC. Its protein product is CASSLYGRGDEQYF.

The chain links TRBV28 to TRBJ2-2; no clear D gene. The germline CDR1 and CDR2 sequences are MDHEN and SYDVKM. This CDR3 contains 12 residues. Deletions cut 3 bases from V and 5 bases from J, with 4 bases between. CDR3 region: CASSLYTGELFF. Written as DNA, the CDR3 is TGTGCCAGCAGTTTGTATACCGGGGAGCTGTTTTTT. Full variable domain (remainder filled in from reference TRBV28 and TRBJ2-2): DVKVTQSSRYLVKRTGEKVFLECVQDMDHENMFWYRQDPGLGLRLIYFSYDVKMKEKGDIPEGYSVSREKKERFSLILESASTNQTSMYLCASSLYTGELFFGEGSRLTVL.

The V call is TRBV5-1, the J call TRBJ2-1; TRBD2 aligns across 14 bases. Looked up from germline, CDR1 is SGHRS and CDR2 is YFSETQ. There are 18 residues in the CDR3. The V gene end was trimmed by 4 bases and the J gene end by 1 base; junction bases not matched to a gene: 7. The CDR3 DNA reads as TGCGCCAGCAGCAGGACCGGGACTAGCGGGAGTTCCTACAATGAGCAGTTCTTC. Translation gives CASSRTGTSGSSYNEQFF.

The chain recombines TRBV12-5 with TRBJ1-5; D gene unclear. Germline V lookup: CDR1 LGHNT, CDR2 FRNRAP. The CDR3 runs 18 residues. V was shortened by 0 bases and J by 4 bases, with 19 bases between the two germline ends. The CDR3, as DNA: TGTGCTAGTGGTTTGGTTATCCCGGTATCTGTGTATAATCAGCCCCAGCATTTT. Translated, it gives CASGLVIPVSVYNQPQHF.

The CDR3 region is CASRSSGRLYEQYF. CDR3 coding DNA: TGTGCCAGCCGCTCTAGCGGGAGATTGTACGAGCAGTACTTC. The V and J genes are TRBV19 and TRBJ2-7, with TRBD2 identical over 10 bases. Germline V gene sequence: CDR1 LNHDA, CDR2 SQIVND (reference sequence). This CDR3 spans 14 amino acids. Unmatched junction bases numbered 9, after V lost 9 bases and J lost 4 bases.

The CDR3 bases are TGCGCCAGCAGCGCCCAGGGGGCGCCGGGAGAGCAGTACTTC. It translates to CASSAQGAPGEQYF. J is TRBJ2-7 and V is TRBV5-1, with 8 bases lining up with TRBD1. The CDR3 is made up of 14 amino acids. The V and J ends lost 4 bases and 7 bases, in that order; junction bases with no gene match: 10. Germline assignment: CDR1 SGHRS and CDR2 YFSETQ.

The J gene is TRBJ2-7, the V gene TRBV28; 7 bases align to TRBD2. Unmatched junction bases numbered 3, after V lost 2 bases and J lost 2 bases. Germline V gives CDR1 MDHEN, CDR2 SYDVKM. The CDR3 runs to 14 residues. The DNA of the CDR3 is TGTGCCAGCAGTTTAAGCGGGGCCCCCTACGAGCAGTACTTC. Translated: CASSLSGAPYEQYF.

This rearrangement joins TRBV4-2 to TRBJ1-2; D is unclear. With 4 bases removed from V and 2 bases from J, the gap between germline ends came to 11 bases. Germline values: CDR1 LGHNA, CDR2 YNFKEQ. CDR3 size: 14 residues. CDR3 loop: CASSPLGGNYGYTF. The CDR3 DNA reads TGTGCCAGCAGCCCACTGGGAGGAAACTATGGCTACACCTTC.

CDR3: CASNTRSGRNEQFF. As DNA, the CDR3 is TGTGCCAGCAACACCCGGTCTGGGAGGAATGAGCAGTTCTTC. The chain recombines TRBV7-2 with TRBJ2-1; a weak D match, TRBD2 (6 bases). Trimming left V 7 bases short and J 7 bases short, with 17 bases between. Germline V gives CDR1 SGHTA, CDR2 FQGNSA. The CDR3 spans 14 residues. The entire variable domain, with the rest obtained from reference TRBV7-2 and TRBJ2-1, is as follows: GAGVSQSPSNKVTEKGKDVELRCDPISGHTALYWYRQSLGQGLEFLIYFQGNSAPDKSGLPSDRFSAERTGGSVSTLTIQRTQQEDSAVYLCASNTRSGRNEQFFGPGTRLTVL.

This chain links TRBV14 with TRBJ2-7; D is possibly TRBD2 (7 bases). This CDR3 comprises 15 residues. CDR1 and CDR2 from the germline V gene are SGHDN and FVKESK. Trimming shortened V by 4 bases and J by 3 bases, and 16 bases separated the two germline ends. This CDR3 is CASSLEGGRFYEQYF. The CDR3 DNA follows: TGTGCCAGCAGCCTCGAGGGGGGGCGTTTCTACGAGCAGTACTTC. The full variable domain, its missing parts supplied by reference TRBV14 and TRBJ2-7, is EAGVTQFPSHSVIEKGQTVTLRCDPISGHDNLYWYRRVMGKEIKFLLHFVKESKQDESGMPNNRFLAERTGGTYSTLKVQPAELEDSGVYFCASSLEGGRFYEQYFGPGTRLTVT.

The rearrangement uses TRBV7-3 and TRBJ2-3, with 9 bases that match TRBD1. CDR1 and CDR2 (germline): SGHTA, FQGTGA. The CDR3 consists of 15 residues. The V and J ends lost 5 bases and 1 base, in that order; junction bases with no gene match: 4. Here the CDR3 DNA reads TGTGCCAGCAGCCCGGGACAGGGAGGCACAGATACGCAGTATTTT. Translation: CASSPGQGGTDTQYF.

V usage is TRBV5-6 and J usage is TRBJ1-1; the D gene is possibly TRBD1 (5 bases). Trimming took 2 bases from V and 0 from J, leaving 14 bases between them. CDR3 length: 16 amino acids. CDR1 and CDR2 from the germline V gene are SGHDT and YYEEEE. CDR3 region: CASSFWRGGVNTEAFF. Here the CDR3 DNA reads TGTGCCAGCAGCTTTTGGAGGGGAGGGGTGAACACTGAAGCTTTCTTT.